This T cell receptor beta chain appears in the sequencing data of a study of OX40 agonist ivuxolimab in advanced cancers. Study-level background: The diagnoses of dose-escalation patients were hepatocellular carcinoma, melanoma, renal cell or head and neck cancer. Participants averaged approximately 60 years of age (range roughly 23 to 90) and were 75% to 90% male.

As regards this clone: This CDR3 is also generated by other DNA sequences in the sample.

The method was immunoSEQ multiplex PCR; TCRdb's version includes in-frame clones alone and lacks a portion of them. The data hold roughly 80,000 clones, with over 75% observed a single time. The origin of this receptor is an adult with an advanced solid tumor such as melanoma, head and neck, liver or kidney cancer. Specimen: CD4+ or CD8+ T cells sorted from blood, collected in a trial of the OX40 agonist ivuxolimab.

The CDR3 here is CASSPRGDNEKLFF. The CDR3, as DNA: TGTGCCAGCTCACCCCGGGGGGATAATGAAAAACTGTTTTTT. The chain couples TRBV18 to TRBJ1-4; a possible D gene is TRBD1 (5 bases). The CDR3 loop spans 14 amino acids. Trimming took 3 bases from V and 4 from J, leaving 9 bases between them. Germline V gene data show CDR1 as KGHSH and CDR2 as LQKENI.